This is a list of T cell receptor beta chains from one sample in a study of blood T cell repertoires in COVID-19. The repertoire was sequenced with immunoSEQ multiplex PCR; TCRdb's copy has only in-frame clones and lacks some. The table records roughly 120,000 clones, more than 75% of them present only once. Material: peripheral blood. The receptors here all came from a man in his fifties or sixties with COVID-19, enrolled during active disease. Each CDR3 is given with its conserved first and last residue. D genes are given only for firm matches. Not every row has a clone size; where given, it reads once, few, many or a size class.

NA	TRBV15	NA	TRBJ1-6	TGTGCCACCAGCAGAGATCCAGGGTATAGTAATTCACCCCTCCACTTT	CATSRDPGYSNSPLHF
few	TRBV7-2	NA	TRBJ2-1	TGTGCCAGCGGCGGGGGCTATTACAATGAGCAGTTCTTC	CASGGGYYNEQFF
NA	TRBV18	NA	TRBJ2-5	TGTGCCAGCTCACTCAGGGCGGACCAAGAGACCCAGTACTTC	CASSLRADQETQYF
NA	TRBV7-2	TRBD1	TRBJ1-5	TGTGCCAGCTCAGGGGGCTTAGCTCAGCCCCAGCATTTT	CASSGGLAQPQHF
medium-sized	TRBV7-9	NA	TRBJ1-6	TGTGCCAGCAGCTTAAGTAGTCATAATTCACCCCTCCACTTT	CASSLSSHNSPLHF
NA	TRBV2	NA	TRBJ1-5	TGTGCCAGCACCGGTGCGGGCAATCAGCCCCAGCATTTT	CASTGAGNQPQHF
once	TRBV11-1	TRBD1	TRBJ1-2	TGTGCCAGCAGCTTGGGACAGCATAGTGACTATGGCTACACCTTC	CASSLGQHSDYGYTF
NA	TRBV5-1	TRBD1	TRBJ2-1	TGCGCCAGCAGCTTGCTCGACAGGGACCTCGATGAGCAGTTCTTC	CASSLLDRDLDEQFF
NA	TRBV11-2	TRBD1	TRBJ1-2	TGTGCCAGCACCTTGGACAGGGGATATAGGGGCTACACCTTC	CASTLDRGYRGYTF
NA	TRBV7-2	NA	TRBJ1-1	TGTGCCAGCAGCTTACAGGGTGGCACTGAAGCTTTCTTT	CASSLQGGTEAFF
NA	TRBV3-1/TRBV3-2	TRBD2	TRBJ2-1	TGTGCCAGCAGCACCGTTCTAGGACTAGCGGGAGACGGCAATGAGCAGTTCTTC	CASSTVLGLAGDGNEQFF
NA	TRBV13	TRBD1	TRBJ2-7	TGTGCCAGCAGCTTATCCGGGACAGCCTCCTACGAGCAGTACTTC	CASSLSGTASYEQYF
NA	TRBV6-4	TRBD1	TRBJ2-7	TGTGCCAGCAGCGAGAATCCTTACGGACAGGGGCCGGACGAGCAGTACTTC	CASSENPYGQGPDEQYF
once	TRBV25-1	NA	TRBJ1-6	TGTGCCAGCAGTGAACGGGGAGGGGAGGGATCACCCCTCCACTTT	CASSERGGEGSPLHF
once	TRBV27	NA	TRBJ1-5	TGTGCCAGCAGCGGGGGGGTACATGGCAATCAGCCCCAGCATTTT	CASSGGVHGNQPQHF
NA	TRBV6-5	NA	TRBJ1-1	TGTGCCAGCAGTTACGGGGGAGGCACTGAAGCTTTCTTT	CASSYGGGTEAFF
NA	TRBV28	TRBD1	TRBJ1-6	TGTGCCAGCAGCCCTCGGGGACAGGGAAGGAATTCACCCCTCCACTTT	CASSPRGQGRNSPLHF
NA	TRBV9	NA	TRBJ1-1	TGTGCCAGCAGCCCCGGACTGCCGAGGACTGAAGCTTTCTTT	CASSPGLPRTEAFF
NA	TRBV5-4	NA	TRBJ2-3	TGTGCCAGCAGCTCGGGGAGAGGCACAGATACGCAGTATTTT	CASSSGRGTDTQYF
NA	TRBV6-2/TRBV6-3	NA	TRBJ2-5	TGTGCCAGCAGTTACTCGACGGGGGATGTGGAGACCCAGTACTTC	CASSYSTGDVETQYF
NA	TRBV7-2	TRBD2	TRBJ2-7	TGTGCCACCGGACTAGCGGGAGCGTCCGGGTACGAGCAGTACTTC	CATGLAGASGYEQYF
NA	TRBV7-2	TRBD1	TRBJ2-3	TGTGCCAGCAGCTCGGGACAGGGAGTTAGCACAGATACGCAGTATTTT	CASSSGQGVSTDTQYF
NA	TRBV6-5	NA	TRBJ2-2	TGTGCCAGCAGTTACTCTCAGGGAACCGGGGAGCTGTTTTTT	CASSYSQGTGELFF
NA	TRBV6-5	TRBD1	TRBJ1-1	TGTGCCAGCAGTTACTCGAAGGGACAGGGTCAAACTGAAGCTTTCTTT	CASSYSKGQGQTEAFF